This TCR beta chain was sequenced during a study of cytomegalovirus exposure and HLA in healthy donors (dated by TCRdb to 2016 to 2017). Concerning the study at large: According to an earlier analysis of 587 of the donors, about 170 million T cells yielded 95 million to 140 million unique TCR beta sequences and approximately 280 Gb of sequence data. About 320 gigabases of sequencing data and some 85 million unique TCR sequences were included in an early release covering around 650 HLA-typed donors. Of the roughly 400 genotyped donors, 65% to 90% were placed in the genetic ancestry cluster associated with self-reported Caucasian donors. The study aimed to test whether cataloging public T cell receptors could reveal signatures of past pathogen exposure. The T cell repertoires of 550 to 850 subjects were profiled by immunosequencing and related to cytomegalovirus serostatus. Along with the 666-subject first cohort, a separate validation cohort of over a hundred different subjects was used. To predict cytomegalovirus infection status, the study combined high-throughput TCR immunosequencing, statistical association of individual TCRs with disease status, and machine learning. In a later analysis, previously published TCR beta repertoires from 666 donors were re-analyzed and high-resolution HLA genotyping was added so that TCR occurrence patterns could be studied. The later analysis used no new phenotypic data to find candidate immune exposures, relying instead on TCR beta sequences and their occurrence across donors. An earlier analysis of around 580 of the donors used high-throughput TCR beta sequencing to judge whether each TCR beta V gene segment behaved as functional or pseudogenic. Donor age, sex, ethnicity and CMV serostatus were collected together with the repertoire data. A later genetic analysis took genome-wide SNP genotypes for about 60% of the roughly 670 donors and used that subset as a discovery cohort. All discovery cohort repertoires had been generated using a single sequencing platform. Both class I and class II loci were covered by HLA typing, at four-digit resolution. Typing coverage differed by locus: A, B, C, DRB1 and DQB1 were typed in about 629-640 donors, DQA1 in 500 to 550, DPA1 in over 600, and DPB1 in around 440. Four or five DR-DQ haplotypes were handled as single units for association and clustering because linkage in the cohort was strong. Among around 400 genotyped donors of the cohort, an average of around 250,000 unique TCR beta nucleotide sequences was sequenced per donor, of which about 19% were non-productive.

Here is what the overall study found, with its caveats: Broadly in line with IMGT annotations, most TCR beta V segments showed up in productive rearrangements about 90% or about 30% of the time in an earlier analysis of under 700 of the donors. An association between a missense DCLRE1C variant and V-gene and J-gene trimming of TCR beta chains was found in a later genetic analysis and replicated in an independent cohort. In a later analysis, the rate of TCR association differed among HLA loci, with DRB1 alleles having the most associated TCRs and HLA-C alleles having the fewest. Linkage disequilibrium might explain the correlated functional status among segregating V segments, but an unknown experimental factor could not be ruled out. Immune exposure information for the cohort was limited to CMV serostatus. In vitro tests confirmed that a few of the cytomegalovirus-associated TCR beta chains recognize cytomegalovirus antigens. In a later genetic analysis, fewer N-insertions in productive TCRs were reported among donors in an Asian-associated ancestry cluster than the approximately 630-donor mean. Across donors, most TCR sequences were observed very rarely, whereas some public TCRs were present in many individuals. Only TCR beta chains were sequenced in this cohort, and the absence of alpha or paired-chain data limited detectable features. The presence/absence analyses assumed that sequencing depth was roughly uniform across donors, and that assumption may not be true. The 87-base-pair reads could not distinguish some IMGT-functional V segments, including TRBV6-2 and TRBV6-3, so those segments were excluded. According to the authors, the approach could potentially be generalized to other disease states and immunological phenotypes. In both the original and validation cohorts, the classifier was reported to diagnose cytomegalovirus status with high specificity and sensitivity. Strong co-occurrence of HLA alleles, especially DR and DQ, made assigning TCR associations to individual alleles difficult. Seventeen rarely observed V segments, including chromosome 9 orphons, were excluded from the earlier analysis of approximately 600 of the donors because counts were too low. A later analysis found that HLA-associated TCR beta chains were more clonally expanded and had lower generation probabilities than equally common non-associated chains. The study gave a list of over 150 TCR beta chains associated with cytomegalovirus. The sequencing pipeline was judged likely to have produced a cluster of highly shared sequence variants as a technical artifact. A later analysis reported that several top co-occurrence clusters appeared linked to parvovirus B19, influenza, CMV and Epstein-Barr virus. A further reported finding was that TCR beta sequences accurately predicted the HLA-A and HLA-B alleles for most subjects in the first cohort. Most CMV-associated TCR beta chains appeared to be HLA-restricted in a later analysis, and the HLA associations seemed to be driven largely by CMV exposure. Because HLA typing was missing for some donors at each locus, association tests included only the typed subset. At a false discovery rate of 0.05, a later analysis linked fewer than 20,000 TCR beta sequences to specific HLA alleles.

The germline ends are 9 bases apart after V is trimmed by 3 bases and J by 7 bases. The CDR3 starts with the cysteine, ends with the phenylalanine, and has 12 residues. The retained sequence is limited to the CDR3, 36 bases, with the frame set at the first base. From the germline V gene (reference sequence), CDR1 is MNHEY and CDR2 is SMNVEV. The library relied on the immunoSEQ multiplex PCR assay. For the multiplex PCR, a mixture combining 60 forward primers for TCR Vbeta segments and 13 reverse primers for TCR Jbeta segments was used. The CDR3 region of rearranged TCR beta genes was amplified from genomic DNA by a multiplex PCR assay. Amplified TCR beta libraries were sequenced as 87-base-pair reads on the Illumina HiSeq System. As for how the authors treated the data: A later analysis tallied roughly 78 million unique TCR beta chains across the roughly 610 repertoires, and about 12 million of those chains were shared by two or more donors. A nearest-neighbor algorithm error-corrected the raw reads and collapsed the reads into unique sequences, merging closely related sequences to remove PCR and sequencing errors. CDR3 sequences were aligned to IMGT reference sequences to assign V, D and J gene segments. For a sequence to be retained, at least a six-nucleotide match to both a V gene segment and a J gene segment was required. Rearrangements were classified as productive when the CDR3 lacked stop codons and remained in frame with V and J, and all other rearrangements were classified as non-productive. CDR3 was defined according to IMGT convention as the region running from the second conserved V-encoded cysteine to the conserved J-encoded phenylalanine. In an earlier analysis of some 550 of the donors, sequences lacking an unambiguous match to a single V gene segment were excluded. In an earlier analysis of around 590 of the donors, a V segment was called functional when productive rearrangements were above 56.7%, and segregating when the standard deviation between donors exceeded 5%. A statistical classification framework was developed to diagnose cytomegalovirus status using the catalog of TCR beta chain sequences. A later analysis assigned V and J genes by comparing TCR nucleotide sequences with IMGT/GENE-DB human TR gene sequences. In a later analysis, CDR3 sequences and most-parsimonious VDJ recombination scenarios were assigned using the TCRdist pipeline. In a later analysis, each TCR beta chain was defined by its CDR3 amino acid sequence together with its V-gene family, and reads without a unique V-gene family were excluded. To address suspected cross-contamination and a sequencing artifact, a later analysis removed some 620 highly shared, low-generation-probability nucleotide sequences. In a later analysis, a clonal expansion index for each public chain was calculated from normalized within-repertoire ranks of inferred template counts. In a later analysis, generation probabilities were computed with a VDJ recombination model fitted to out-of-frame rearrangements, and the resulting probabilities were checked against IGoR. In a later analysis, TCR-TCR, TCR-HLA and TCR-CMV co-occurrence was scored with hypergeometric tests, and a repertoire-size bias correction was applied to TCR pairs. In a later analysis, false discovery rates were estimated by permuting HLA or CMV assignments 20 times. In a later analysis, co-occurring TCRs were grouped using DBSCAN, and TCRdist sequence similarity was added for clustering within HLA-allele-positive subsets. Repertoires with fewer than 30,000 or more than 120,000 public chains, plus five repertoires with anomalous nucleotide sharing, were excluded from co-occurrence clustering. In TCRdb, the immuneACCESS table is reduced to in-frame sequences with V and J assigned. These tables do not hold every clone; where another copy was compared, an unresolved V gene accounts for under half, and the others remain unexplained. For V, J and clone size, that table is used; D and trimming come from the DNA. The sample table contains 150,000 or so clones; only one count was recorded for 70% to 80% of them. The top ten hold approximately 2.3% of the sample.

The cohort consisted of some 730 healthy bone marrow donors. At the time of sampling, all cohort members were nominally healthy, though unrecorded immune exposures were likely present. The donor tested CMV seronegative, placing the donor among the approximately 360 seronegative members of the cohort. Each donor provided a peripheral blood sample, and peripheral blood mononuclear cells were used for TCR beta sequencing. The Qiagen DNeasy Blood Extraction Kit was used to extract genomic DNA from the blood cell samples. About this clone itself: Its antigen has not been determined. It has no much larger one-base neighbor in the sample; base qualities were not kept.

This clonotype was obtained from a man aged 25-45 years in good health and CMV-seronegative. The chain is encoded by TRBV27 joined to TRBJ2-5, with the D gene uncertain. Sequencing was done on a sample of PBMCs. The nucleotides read TGTGCCAGCAGTTTCTTATTCGGGACCCAGTACTTC. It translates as CASSFLFGTQYF.